A selection of T cell receptor beta chains follows, all from one sample in a study of neoadjuvant nivolumab and ipilimumab in lung cancer. Clones were sequenced by immunoSEQ multiplex PCR, and TCRdb holds only the in-frame ones, with some missing. The data show approximately 2,000 clones, roughly 80% seen once. Sequenced material: adjacent normal lung tissue, taken after neoadjuvant nivolumab, alone or with ipilimumab, at or shortly before surgery. The receptor source for this set is an adult with non-small cell lung cancer. The CDR3 runs from the conserved cysteine through the conserved F or W. A D gene is named only where the DNA matches it firmly. Clone size is given for some rows only: seen once, a few or many times, or a class if the clone is expanded.

size: -
D: -
V: TRBV11-1
J: TRBJ1-1
CDR3: CASSLDPQQAEAFF
DNA: TGTGCCAGCAGCTTAGACCCACAACAAGCTGAAGCTTTCTTT

size: -
D: -
V: TRBV30
J: TRBJ1-1
CDR3: CAWDYGTAEVAFF
DNA: TGTGCCTGGGACTACGGGACCGCGGAGGTGGCTTTCTTT

size: -
D: -
V: TRBV7-9
J: TRBJ1-1
CDR3: CASSSQVDTEAFF
DNA: TGTGCCAGCAGCTCCCAGGTAGACACTGAAGCTTTCTTT

size: few
D: TRBD1
V: TRBV29-1
J: TRBJ2-3
CDR3: CSGNTGGTDTQYF
DNA: TGCAGCGGGAACACAGGGGGCACAGATACGCAGTATTTT

size: -
D: -
V: TRBV7-9
J: TRBJ2-7
CDR3: CASSLGRAGRHEQYF
DNA: TGTGCCAGCAGCTTAGGGCGAGCAGGGCGCCACGAGCAGTACTTC

size: -
D: -
V: TRBV15
J: TRBJ2-3
CDR3: CATSRFQGIVTDTQYF
DNA: TGTGCCACCAGCAGATTTCAGGGAATAGTGACAGATACGCAGTATTTT

size: -
D: TRBD2
V: TRBV5-1
J: TRBJ2-1
CDR3: CASSLLTSGSGNEQFF
DNA: TGCGCCAGCAGCTTGCTGACTAGCGGGAGTGGGAATGAGCAGTTCTTC

size: -
D: TRBD1
V: TRBV5-4
J: TRBJ1-1
CDR3: CASSGRQGAGNTEAFF
DNA: TGTGCCAGCAGCGGGAGGCAGGGGGCAGGGAACACTGAAGCTTTCTTT

size: once
D: TRBD1
V: TRBV6-1
J: TRBJ1-4
CDR3: CASSPWDRGLEKLFF
DNA: TGTGCCAGCAGTCCGTGGGACAGGGGGCTTGAAAAACTGTTTTTT

size: -
D: -
V: TRBV29-1
J: TRBJ2-1
CDR3: CSGELYGEQFF
DNA: TGCAGCGGTGAACTGTACGGTGAGCAGTTCTTC

size: -
D: TRBD1
V: TRBV5-5
J: TRBJ1-2
CDR3: CASSSGTGGRYTF
DNA: TGTGCCAGCAGCTCGGGGACAGGGGGCAGGTACACCTTC

size: -
D: -
V: TRBV5-1
J: TRBJ2-2
CDR3: CASSPDGDPTGELFF
DNA: TGCGCCAGCAGCCCGGATGGGGACCCCACCGGGGAGCTGTTTTTT

size: -
D: -
V: TRBV7-2
J: TRBJ1-1
CDR3: CASSLRGNTEAFF
DNA: TGTGCCAGCAGCTTAAGGGGGAACACTGAAGCTTTCTTT

size: -
D: -
V: TRBV7-2
J: TRBJ1-1
CDR3: CASSLEFKVTANTEAFF
DNA: TGTGCCAGCAGCTTAGAGTTTAAGGTCACTGCGAACACTGAAGCTTTCTTT

size: -
D: -
V: TRBV25-1
J: TRBJ2-3
CDR3: CASSEPGADTQYF
DNA: TGTGCCAGCAGTGAACCGGGGGCAGATACGCAGTATTTT

size: -
D: -
V: TRBV18
J: TRBJ1-1
CDR3: CASSPQIDTEAFF
DNA: TGTGCCAGCTCACCACAGATCGACACTGAAGCTTTCTTT